A single sample gave rise to the 17 T cell receptor beta chains below, sequenced in a study of blood T cell repertoires in COVID-19. This table comes from immunoSEQ multiplex PCR, and its TCRdb copy is limited to in-frame clones, with some not included. The sample lists fewer than 250,000 clones, under 90% occurring once. Sequenced sample: peripheral blood. Receptors were obtained from a woman in her thirties or forties with active or convalescent COVID-19.

The rearrangement joins TRBV29-1 to TRBJ1-4; the match to TRBD1 covers 9 bases. CDR1 is SQVTM, CDR2 ANQGSEA, per germline. The CDR3 has 23 residues. J lost 7 bases, V lost 4 bases, and 34 bases had no gene match. The DNA of the CDR3 is TGCAGCGTTGTAGTACGTGACGACAAAATCCGGGACAGGGTATTCTTGTACGGTGAAAAACTGTTTTTT. Amino acid sequence: CSVVVRDDKIRDRVFLYGEKLFF.

This clone was seen a handful of times. This sequence joins TRBV19 and TRBJ2-2, with D perhaps matching TRBD1 (6 bases). CDR3 length: 15 residues. The V end was cut by 7 bases, the J end by 5 bases, with 17 bases between. The germline V gene has CDR1 LNHDA and CDR2 SQIVND (reference sequence). The CDR3 region is CASKVGASVTGELFF. The CDR3 DNA is TGTGCCAGTAAGGTGGGGGCGTCGGTTACCGGGGAGCTGTTTTTT.

The CDR3 nucleotides read TGTGCCAGCAGTAGCCGGGATCAGCCCCAGCATTTT. The encoded protein is CASSSRDQPQHF. The chain combines TRBV5-5 with TRBJ1-5; D remains unclear. Germline CDR1 is SGHKS and CDR2 is YYEKEE (reference sequence). Trimming stripped 5 bases from V and 5 bases from J, with 8 bases between. The CDR3 covers 12 residues.

DNA of the CDR3: TGTGCCAGCAGTGACTCGCTAGATCAAGAGACCCAGTACTTC. It encodes CASSDSLDQETQYF. The chain uses TRBV6-4 and TRBJ2-5; D unresolved. There are 14 residues in the CDR3. CDR1 and CDR2 from the germline V gene are MRHNA and SNTAGT. Trimming cost V 0 bases and J 2 bases, with 7 bases left between them.

V and J are TRBV5-6 and TRBJ2-7; TRBD1 aligns across 9 bases. J was trimmed by 2 bases and V by 7 bases; bases with no gene match: 7. CDR3 length: 14 amino acids. CDR1 and CDR2 from the germline V gene are SGHDT and YYEEEE. CDR3 loop: CASGTGGVTYEQYF. CDR3 coding DNA: TGTGCCAGCGGAACAGGGGGCGTGACCTACGAGCAGTACTTC.

The genes are TRBV6-2 or TRBV6-3 and TRBJ2-5; D might be TRBD1 (6 bases). V lost 0 bases to trimming and J lost 5 bases, with 16 bases between them. The CDR3 length is 16 residues. Germline loops: CDR1 MNHEY, CDR2 SVGEGT. The CDR3 region is CASSYSGNRELETQYF. The DNA of the CDR3 is TGTGCCAGCAGTTACTCGGGAAACAGGGAATTGGAGACCCAGTACTTC.

V is TRBV19 and J is TRBJ1-1; D might be TRBD1 (5 bases). CDR1 is LNHDA, CDR2 SQIVND, per germline (reference sequence). There are 16 residues in the CDR3. Trimming shortened V by 6 bases and J by 8 bases, and 25 bases separated the two germline ends. The CDR3 nucleotides read TGTGCCAGTAGCGTATTAGAGGGGCGGGGCCGCTCCGAAGCTTTCTTT. Amino acid sequence: CASSVLEGRGRSEAFF.

CDR3 nucleotides: TGTGCCAGCAGCTTAGTAGGGGGGGACAGGGCGGATTCACCCCTCCACTTT. Its protein is CASSLVGGDRADSPLHF. The chain combines TRBV11-2 with TRBJ1-6; 9 bases align to TRBD1. With 1 base clipped from V and 8 bases from J, the junction kept 9 bases outside the gene matches. CDR1 and CDR2 (germline): SGHAT, FQNNGV. The CDR3 has 17 amino acids.

The CDR3 sequence: CASSLLVLGQGYTGELFF. The CDR3 bases are TGTGCCAGCAGTTTGTTGGTTCTTGGACAGGGGTACACCGGGGAGCTGTTTTTT. This chain connects TRBV28 to TRBJ2-2; 9 bases are a match to TRBD1. The V gene's germline CDR1 is MDHEN and CDR2 SYDVKM. The V gene end was trimmed by 3 bases and the J gene end by 3 bases; junction bases not matched to a gene: 11. The CDR3 has 18 residues.

This clone showed up just once. The V and J genes are TRBV4-2 and TRBJ2-5; the match to TRBD2 covers 8 bases. Germline V CDR1 and CDR2: LGHNA, YNFKEQ. This CDR3 comprises 14 residues. Losses at the gene ends were 2 bases for V and 5 bases for J; bases not matched to a gene: 4. CDR3 region: CASSQKQRGETQYF. CDR3 in DNA: TGTGCCAGCAGCCAAAAGCAGCGGGGGGAGACCCAGTACTTC.

This clone occurred a few times. The CDR3: CAIRPTGAEAFF. The CDR3 region has the DNA TGTGCCATCCGCCCAACGGGAGCTGAAGCTTTCTTT. The V gene is TRBV10-3, the J gene TRBJ1-1; D unresolved. The CDR3 totals 12 residues. Germline V lookup: CDR1 ENHRY, CDR2 SYGVKD. Trimming took off 8 bases at V and 6 bases at J, with 13 bases between the two ends.

The chain uses TRBV4-1 and TRBJ1-5; possibly TRBD1 for D (6 bases). The CDR3 length is 15 residues. CDR1 is MGHRA, CDR2 YSYEKL, per germline. V lost 0 bases to trimming and J lost 4 bases, with 10 bases between them. The CDR3 reads CASSQEGQINQPQHF. In DNA, the CDR3 is TGCGCCAGCAGCCAAGAAGGACAGATTAATCAGCCCCAGCATTTT.

This clone appeared a few times. The rearrangement links TRBV28 to TRBJ1-5, with unresolved D. The germline V gene has CDR1 MDHEN and CDR2 SYDVKM. Trimming removed 7 bases from V and 6 bases from J, with 19 bases in between. There are 15 residues in the CDR3. The CDR3 reads CASTQDLTPGQPQHF. For the CDR3, the DNA is TGTGCCAGCACCCAGGACTTGACCCCGGGTCAGCCCCAGCATTTT.

With respect to this clone: At the DNA level, this CDR3 is encoded by other sequences in the same sample as well. The chain uses TRBV9 and TRBJ2-5, with TRBD1 as a possible D gene (5 bases). The CDR3 spans 14 residues. V was cut by 1 base and J by 5 bases, with 12 bases left in between. Germline V gives CDR1 SGDLS, CDR2 YYNGEE. CDR3 sequence (DNA): TGTGCCAGCAGCGTAAGGCAGGGCTGGGAGACCCAGTACTTC. It codes for CASSVRQGWETQYF. The full variable domain, its missing parts supplied by reference TRBV9 and TRBJ2-5, is DSGVTQTPKHLITATGQRVTLRCSPRSGDLSVYWYQQSLDQGLQFLIQYYNGEERAKGNILERFSAQQFPDLHSELNLSSLELGDSALYFCASSVRQGWETQYFGPGTRLLVL.

The rearrangement links TRBV5-4 to TRBJ1-2; TRBD1 agrees at 7 bases. V was pared by 3 bases and J by 5 bases, with 4 bases of the junction left unmatched. The CDR3 contains 13 residues. Looked up from germline, CDR1 is SGHNT and CDR2 is YYREEE (reference sequence). The CDR3 region has the DNA TGTGCCAGCAGCTCGGGACAGACTTATGGCTACACCTTC. Protein: CASSSGQTYGYTF. Drawing the rest from reference TRBV5-4 and TRBJ1-2, the complete variable domain is ETGVTQSPTHLIKTRGQQVTLRCSSQSGHNTVSWYQQALGQGPQFIFQYYREEENGRGNFPPRFSGLQFPNYSSELNVNALELDDSALYLCASSSGQTYGYTFGSGTRLTVV.

The chain joins TRBV29-1 to TRBJ2-7; no definite D call. The CDR3 is 12 residues long. The V gene lost 4 bases and the J gene lost 4 bases, with 11 bases spanning the gap. Per the germline V gene, CDR1 is SQVTM and CDR2 is ANQGSEA. In nucleotides, the CDR3 is TGCAGCGTTGGTCCAGGAAGTTACGAGCAGTACTTC. This gives the protein CSVGPGSYEQYF.

This sequence joins TRBV7-9 and TRBJ1-1; 8 bases map to TRBD1. CDR1 and CDR2 from the germline V gene are SEHNR and FQNEAQ (reference sequence). The CDR3 contains 15 residues. The junction had 8 bases not matched to a gene; V was cut back by 5 bases and J by 3 bases. CDR3 in amino acids: CASSPRTGYDTEAFF. DNA of the CDR3: TGTGCCAGCAGCCCAAGGACAGGGTATGACACTGAAGCTTTCTTT.